This TCR beta chain was obtained from a study of CD4+ T cells in melanoma. A remark on this clone: Its antigen is not known.

Overall study results and limits: CD8+ T cell, macrophage and B cell function reportedly correlated with neoantigen-specific CD4+ T cells. Diverse differentiation states were reported for melanoma neoantigen-specific CD4+ T cells.

Looked up from germline, CDR1 is SGHTA and CDR2 is FQGNSA. The CDR3 consists of 15 residues. V dropped 1 base and J dropped 6 bases, with 12 bases sitting between them. Only in-frame clones appear in the TCRdb table, and some are missing; sequencing was by immunoSEQ multiplex PCR. The profile shows more than 90,000 clones, about 90% of them singletons. This sequence joins TRBV7-2 and TRBJ1-4; possibly TRBD1 for D (5 bases). Specimen: peripheral blood. This receptor was obtained from a human donor with melanoma. The CDR3 region has the DNA TGTGCCAGCAGCTTAGGGGGAGGGGAAGATGAAAAACTGTTTTTT. It translates to CASSLGGGEDEKLFF.